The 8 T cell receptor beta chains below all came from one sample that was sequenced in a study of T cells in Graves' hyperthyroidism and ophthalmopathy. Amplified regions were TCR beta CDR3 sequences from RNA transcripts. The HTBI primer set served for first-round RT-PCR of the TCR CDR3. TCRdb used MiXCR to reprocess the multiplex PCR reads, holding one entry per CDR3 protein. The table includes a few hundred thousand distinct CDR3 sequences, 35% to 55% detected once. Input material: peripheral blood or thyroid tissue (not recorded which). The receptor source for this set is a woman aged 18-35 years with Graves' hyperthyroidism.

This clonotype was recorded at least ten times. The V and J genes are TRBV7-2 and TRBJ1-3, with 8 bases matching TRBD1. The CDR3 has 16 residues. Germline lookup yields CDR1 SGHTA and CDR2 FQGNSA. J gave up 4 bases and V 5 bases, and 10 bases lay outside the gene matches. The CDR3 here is CASSTYQGARGNTIYF. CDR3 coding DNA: TGTGCCAGCAGCACGTACCAGGGGGCGCGCGGAAACACCATATATTTT.

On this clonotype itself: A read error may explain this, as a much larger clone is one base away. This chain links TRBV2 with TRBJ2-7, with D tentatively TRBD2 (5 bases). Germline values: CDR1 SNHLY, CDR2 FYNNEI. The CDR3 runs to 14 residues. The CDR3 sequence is CASSLEVGSYEQHF. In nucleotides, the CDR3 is TGTGCCAGCAGCTTGGAGGTGGGTTCCTACGAGCAGCACTTC.

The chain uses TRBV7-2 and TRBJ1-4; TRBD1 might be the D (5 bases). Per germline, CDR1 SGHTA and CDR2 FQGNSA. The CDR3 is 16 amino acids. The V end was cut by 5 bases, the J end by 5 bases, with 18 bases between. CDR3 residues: CASSTGTNVYNEKLFF. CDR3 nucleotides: TGTGCCAGCAGCACCGGGACTAACGTATACAATGAAAAACTGTTTTTT.

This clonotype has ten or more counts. This CDR3 is CSVAGTGGFYEQYF. The CDR3 coding sequence is TGCAGCGTGGCCGGGACAGGGGGCTTCTACGAGCAGTACTTC. The chain has TRBV29-1 and TRBJ2-7; 12 bases are shared with TRBD1. This CDR3 has 14 amino acids. Germline V gives CDR1 SQVTM, CDR2 ANQGSEA. Trimming removed 6 bases from V and 3 bases from J; junction bases left unmatched: 6.

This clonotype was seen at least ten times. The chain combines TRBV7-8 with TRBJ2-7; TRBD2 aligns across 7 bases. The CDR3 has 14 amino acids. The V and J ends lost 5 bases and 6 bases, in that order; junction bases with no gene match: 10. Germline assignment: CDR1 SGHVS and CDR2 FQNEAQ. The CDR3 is CASSPQAGASEQYF. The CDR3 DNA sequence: TGTGCCAGCAGCCCCCAGGCGGGAGCAAGCGAGCAGTACTTC.

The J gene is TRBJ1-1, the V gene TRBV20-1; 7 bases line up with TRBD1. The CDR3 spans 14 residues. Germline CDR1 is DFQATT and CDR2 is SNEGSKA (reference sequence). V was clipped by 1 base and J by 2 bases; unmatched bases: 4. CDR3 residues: CSARVGTDNTEAFF. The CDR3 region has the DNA TGCAGTGCTAGAGTCGGGACAGACAACACTGAAGCTTTCTTT.

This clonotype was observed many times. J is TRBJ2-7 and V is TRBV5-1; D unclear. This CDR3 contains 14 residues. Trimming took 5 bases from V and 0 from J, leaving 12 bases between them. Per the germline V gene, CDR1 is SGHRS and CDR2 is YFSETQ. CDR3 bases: TGCGCCAGCAGTGGTTTAAGGAGCTCCTACGAGCAGTACTTC. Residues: CASSGLRSSYEQYF.

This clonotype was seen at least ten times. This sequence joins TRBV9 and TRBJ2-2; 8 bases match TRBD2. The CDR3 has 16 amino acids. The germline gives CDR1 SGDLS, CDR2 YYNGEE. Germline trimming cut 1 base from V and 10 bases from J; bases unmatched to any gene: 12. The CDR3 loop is CASSVWSGGTGEELFF. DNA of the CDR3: TGTGCCAGCAGCGTATGGAGCGGGGGTACTGGGGAGGAGCTGTTTTTT.